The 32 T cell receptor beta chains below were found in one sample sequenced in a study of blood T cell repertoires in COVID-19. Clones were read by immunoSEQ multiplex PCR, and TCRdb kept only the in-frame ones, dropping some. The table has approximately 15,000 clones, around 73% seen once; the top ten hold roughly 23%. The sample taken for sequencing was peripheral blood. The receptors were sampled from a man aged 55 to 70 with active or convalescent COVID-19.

CDR3 sequence reads: CASSFRDRVQPQHF. In nucleotides, the CDR3 is TGTGCCAGCAGTTTTCGGGACAGGGTACAGCCCCAGCATTTT. This chain uses TRBV2 with TRBJ1-5; 9 bases align to TRBD1. The length of the CDR3 is 14 residues. The ends lost 5 bases at V and 7 bases at J; junction bases unmatched: 6. CDR1 and CDR2 (germline): SNHLY, FYNNEI.

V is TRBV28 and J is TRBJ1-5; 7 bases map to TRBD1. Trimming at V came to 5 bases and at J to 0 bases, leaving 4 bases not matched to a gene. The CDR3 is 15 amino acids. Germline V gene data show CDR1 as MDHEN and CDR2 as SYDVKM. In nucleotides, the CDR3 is TGTGCCAGCAGTGGGGCAGGGGGTAGCAATCAGCCCCAGCATTTT. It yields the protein CASSGAGGSNQPQHF.

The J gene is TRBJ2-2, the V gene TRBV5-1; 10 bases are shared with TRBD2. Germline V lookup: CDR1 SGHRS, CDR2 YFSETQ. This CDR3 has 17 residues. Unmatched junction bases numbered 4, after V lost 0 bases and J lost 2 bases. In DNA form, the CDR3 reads TGCGCCAGCAGCTTGGCGTTAGCGGGAGGCAACACCGGGGAGCTGTTTTTT. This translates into CASSLALAGGNTGELFF. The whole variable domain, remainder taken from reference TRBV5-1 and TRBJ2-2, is KAGVTQTPRYLIKTRGQQVTLSCSPISGHRSVSWYQQTPGQGLQFLFEYFSETQRNKGNFPGRFSGRQFSNSRSEMNVSTLELGDSALYLCASSLALAGGNTGELFFGEGSRLTVL.

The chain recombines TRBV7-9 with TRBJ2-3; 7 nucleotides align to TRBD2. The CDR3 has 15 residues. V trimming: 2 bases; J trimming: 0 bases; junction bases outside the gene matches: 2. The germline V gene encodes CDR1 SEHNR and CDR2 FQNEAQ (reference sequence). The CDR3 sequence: CASSLYGGSTDTQYF. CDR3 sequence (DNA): TGTGCCAGCAGCTTATACGGGGGGAGCACAGATACGCAGTATTTT.

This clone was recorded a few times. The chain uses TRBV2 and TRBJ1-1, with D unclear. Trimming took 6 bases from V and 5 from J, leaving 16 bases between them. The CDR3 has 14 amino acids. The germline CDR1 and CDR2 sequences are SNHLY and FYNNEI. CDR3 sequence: CASRREGRTTEAFF. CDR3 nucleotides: TGTGCCAGCAGGAGGGAGGGTCGTACAACTGAAGCTTTCTTT.

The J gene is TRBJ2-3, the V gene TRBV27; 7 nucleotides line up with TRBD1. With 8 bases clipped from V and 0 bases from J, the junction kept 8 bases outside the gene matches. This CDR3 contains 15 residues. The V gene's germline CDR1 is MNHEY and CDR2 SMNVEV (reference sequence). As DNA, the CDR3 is TGTGCCAGCGGGGGACAGTCCCCTAGCACAGATACGCAGTATTTT. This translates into CASGGQSPSTDTQYF.

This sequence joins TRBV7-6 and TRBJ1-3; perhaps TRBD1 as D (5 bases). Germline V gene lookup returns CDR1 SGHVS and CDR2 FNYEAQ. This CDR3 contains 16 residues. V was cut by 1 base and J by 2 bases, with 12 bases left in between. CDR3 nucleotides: TGTGCCAGCAGCTTAGGAGAGGCGGGACCTGGAAACACCATATATTTT. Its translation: CASSLGEAGPGNTIYF.

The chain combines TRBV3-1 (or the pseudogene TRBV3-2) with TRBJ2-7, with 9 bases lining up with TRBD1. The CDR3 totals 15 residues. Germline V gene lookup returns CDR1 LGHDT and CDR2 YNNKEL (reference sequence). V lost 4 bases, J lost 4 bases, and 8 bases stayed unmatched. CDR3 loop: CASSPGPGQGYEQYF. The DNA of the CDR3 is TGTGCCAGCAGCCCTGGCCCAGGACAGGGGTACGAGCAGTACTTC.

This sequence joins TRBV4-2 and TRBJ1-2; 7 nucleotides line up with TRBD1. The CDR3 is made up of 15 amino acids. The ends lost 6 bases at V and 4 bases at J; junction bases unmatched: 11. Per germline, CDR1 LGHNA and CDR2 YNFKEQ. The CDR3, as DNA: TGTGCCAGCAGGCTCCGCGGACAGGATGGCTATGGCTACACCTTC. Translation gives CASRLRGQDGYGYTF.

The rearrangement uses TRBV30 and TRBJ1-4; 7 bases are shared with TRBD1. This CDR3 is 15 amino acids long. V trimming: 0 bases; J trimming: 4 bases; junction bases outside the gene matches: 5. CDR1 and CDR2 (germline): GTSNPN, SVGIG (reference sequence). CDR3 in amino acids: CAWSVRGGDNEKLFF. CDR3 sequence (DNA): TGTGCCTGGAGTGTACGAGGGGGCGATAATGAAAAACTGTTTTTT.

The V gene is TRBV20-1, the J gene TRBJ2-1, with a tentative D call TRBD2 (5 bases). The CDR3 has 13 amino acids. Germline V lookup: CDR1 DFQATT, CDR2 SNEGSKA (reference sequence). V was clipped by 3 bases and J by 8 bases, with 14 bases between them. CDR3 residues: CSASLRARHEQFF. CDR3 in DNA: TGCAGTGCTAGTCTGCGGGCCAGGCATGAGCAGTTCTTC.

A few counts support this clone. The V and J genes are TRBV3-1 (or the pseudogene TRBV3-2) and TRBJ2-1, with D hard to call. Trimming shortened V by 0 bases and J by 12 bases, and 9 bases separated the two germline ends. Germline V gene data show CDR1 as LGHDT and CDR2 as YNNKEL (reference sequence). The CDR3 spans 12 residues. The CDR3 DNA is TGTGCCAGCAGCCAAGATCTCGGGTCGCAGTTCTTC. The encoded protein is CASSQDLGSQFF.

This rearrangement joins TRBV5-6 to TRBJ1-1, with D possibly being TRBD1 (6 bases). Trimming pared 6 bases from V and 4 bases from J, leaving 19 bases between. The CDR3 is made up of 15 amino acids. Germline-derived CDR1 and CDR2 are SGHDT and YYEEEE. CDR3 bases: TGTGCCAGCACCTATGACAATACAGGGATCACTGAAGCTTTCTTT. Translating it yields CASTYDNTGITEAFF.

The DNA for the CDR3 is TGTGCCAGCATCGACAACTCTGGAAACACCATATATTTT. It is translated as CASIDNSGNTIYF. V usage is TRBV6-5 and J usage is TRBJ1-3; D is unclear. CDR3 length: 13 amino acids. The V and J ends lost 7 bases and 0 bases respectively, with 7 bases between them. CDR1 and CDR2 (germline): MNHEY, SVGAGI.

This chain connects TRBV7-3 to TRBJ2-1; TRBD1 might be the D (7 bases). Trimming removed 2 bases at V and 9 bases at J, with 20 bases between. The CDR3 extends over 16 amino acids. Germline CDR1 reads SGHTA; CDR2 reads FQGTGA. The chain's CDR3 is CASSLFSPRQGGEQFF. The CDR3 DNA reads TGTGCCAGCAGCTTATTCTCCCCCCGACAGGGAGGTGAGCAGTTCTTC.

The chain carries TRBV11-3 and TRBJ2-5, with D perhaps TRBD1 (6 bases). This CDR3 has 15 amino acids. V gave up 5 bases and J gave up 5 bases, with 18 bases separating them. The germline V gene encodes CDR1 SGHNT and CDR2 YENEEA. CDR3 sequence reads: CASSKRQEWGETQYF. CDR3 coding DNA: TGTGCCAGCAGCAAGAGACAGGAATGGGGCGAGACCCAGTACTTC.

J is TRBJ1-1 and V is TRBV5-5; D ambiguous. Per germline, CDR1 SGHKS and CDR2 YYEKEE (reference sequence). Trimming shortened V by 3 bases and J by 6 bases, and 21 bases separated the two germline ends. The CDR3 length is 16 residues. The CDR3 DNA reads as TGTGCCAGCAGCTCAATTATCGGAGGGCTGAAATCTGAAGCTTTCTTT. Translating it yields CASSSIIGGLKSEAFF.

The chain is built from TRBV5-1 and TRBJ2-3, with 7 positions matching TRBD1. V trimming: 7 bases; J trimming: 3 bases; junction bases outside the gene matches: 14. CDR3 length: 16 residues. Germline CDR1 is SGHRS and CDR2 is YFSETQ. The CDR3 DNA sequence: TGCGCCAGCGCCTCCCAAGGGGGCAGGGGGACAGATACGCAGTATTTT. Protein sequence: CASASQGGRGTDTQYF.

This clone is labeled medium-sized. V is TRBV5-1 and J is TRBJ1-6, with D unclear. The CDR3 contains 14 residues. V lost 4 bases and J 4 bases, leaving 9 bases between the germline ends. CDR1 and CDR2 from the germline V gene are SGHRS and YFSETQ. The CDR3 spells CASSEAGYNSPLHF. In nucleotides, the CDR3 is TGCGCCAGCAGCGAGGCCGGATATAATTCACCCCTCCACTTT.

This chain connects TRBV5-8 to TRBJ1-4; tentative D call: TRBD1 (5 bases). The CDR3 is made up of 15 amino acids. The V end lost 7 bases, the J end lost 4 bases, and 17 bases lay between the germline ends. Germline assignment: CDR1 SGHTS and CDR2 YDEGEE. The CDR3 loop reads CASWDFRTGNEKLFF. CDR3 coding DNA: TGTGCCAGCTGGGACTTTAGGACCGGTAATGAAAAACTGTTTTTT.

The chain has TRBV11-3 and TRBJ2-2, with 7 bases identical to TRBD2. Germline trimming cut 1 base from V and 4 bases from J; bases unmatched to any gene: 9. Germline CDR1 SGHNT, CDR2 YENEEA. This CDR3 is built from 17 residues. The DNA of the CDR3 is TGTGCCAGCAGCTTAGGGGCGGCTAGCGGACTCACCGGGGAGCTGTTTTTT. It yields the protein CASSLGAASGLTGELFF.

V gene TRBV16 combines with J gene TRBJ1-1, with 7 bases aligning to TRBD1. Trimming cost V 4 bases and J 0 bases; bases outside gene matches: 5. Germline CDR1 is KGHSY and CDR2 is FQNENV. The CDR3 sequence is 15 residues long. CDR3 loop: CASSPRGQMNTEAFF. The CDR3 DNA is TGTGCCAGCAGCCCACGGGGACAGATGAACACTGAAGCTTTCTTT.

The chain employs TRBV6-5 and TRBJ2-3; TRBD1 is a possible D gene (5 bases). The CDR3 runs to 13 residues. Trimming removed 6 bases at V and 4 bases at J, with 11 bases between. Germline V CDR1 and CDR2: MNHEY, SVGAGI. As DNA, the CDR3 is TGTGCCAGCAGACAAAAGACAGCAGATACGCAGTATTTT. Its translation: CASRQKTADTQYF.

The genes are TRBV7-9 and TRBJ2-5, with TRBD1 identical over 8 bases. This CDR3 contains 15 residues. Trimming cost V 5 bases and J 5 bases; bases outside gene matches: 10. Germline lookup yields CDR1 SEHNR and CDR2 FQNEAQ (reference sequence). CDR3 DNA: TGTGCCAGCAGCCAAATTCAGGGGGCGGGGGAGACCCAGTACTTC. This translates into CASSQIQGAGETQYF.

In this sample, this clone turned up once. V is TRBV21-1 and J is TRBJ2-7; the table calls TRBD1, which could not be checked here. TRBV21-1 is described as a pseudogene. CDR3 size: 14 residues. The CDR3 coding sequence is TGTGCCAGCAGCAAACGTACAGTCCCCTACGAGCAGTACTTC. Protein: CASSKRTVPYEQYF.

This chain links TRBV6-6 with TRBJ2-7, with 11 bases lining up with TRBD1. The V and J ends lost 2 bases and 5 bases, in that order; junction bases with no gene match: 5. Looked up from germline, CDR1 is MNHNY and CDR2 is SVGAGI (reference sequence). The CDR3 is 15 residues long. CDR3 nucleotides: TGTGCCAGCAGTTACGGGACAGGGGGGAAGCACGAGCAGTACTTC. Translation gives CASSYGTGGKHEQYF.

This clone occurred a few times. CDR3: CASTPGTGANTEAFF. Here the CDR3 DNA reads TGTGCCAGCACTCCAGGGACAGGGGCAAACACTGAAGCTTTCTTT. V is TRBV28 and J is TRBJ1-1; 10 nucleotides line up with TRBD1. CDR3 size: 15 residues. The junction had 7 bases not matched to a gene; V was cut back by 7 bases and J by 2 bases. In germline, CDR1 is MDHEN, CDR2 SYDVKM.

CDR3 nucleotides: TGTGCCATCAGTGAGACGAGACGCGGGCGGAGCTCCTACGAGCAGTACTTC. This sequence encodes CAISETRRGRSSYEQYF. The gene calls are TRBV10-3 and TRBJ2-7; D is possibly TRBD2 (5 bases). The V and J ends lost 2 bases and 0 bases respectively, with 17 bases between them. This CDR3 comprises 17 residues. Germline CDR1 and CDR2: ENHRY and SYGVKD.

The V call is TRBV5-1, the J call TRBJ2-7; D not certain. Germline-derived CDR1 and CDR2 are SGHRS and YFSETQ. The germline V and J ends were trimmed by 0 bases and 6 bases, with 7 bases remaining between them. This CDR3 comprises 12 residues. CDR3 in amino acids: CASSLALSEQYF. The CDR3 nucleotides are TGCGCCAGCAGCTTGGCTCTGTCCGAGCAGTACTTC.

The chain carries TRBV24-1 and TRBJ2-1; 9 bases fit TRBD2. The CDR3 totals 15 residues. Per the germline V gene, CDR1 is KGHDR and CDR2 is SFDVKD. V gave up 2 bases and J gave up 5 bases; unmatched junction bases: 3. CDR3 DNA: TGTGCCACCAGTGATTCCGGGACTAGCAACAATGAGCAGTTCTTC. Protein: CATSDSGTSNNEQFF.

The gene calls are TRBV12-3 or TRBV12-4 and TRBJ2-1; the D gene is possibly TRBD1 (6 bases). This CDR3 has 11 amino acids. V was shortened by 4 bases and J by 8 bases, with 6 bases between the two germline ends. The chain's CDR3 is CASSSGDEQFF. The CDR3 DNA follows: TGTGCCAGCAGTTCAGGGGATGAGCAGTTCTTC.

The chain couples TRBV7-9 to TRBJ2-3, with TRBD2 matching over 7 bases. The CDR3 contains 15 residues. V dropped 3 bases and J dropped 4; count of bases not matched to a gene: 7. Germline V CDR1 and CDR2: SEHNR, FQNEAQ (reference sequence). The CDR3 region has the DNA TGTGCCAGCAGCTTGACTAGCCTTAGCGCAGATACGCAGTATTTT. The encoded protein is CASSLTSLSADTQYF. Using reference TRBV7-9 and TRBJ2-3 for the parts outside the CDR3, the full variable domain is DTGVSQNPRHKITKRGQNVTFRCDPISEHNRLYWYRQTLGQGPEFLTYFQNEAQLEKSRLLSDRFSAERPKGSFSTLEIQRTEQGDSAMYLCASSLTSLSADTQYFGPGTRLTVL.